The subject of this entry is one TCR beta chain. Its antigen is not yet known. No much larger clone exists at a distance of one base, and base qualities are not known. V ends up 5 bases short and J 0 bases short, with an unmatched junction base count of 5. Reading from cysteine to phenylalanine, the CDR3 counts 15 amino acids. CDR3 DNA is the only sequence kept; it has 45 bases, read in frame from the first base. In the germline V gene, CDR1 corresponds to SGHTA and CDR2 to FQGTGA. After stimulus-free culture of CFSE-labeled PBMCs, the autoproliferating (CFSEdim) and non-proliferating (CFSEhi) T cell fractions were sequenced separately. Altogether, approximately 5x10^7 CFSE-labeled PBMCs were kept in culture for six to eight days with no stimulus, after which the replicate wells were combined. PBMCs were labeled with about 0.5 uM CFSE and cultured in serum-free AIM-V medium without exogenous stimuli. PBMCs were isolated by Ficoll density gradient centrifugation and were cryopreserved before use. Using a FACSAria III, live 7-AAD-negative cells were sorted, then washed with PBS and stored frozen at -80 degrees C as dry pellets.

Using the immunoSEQ Platform, TCRbeta CDR3 regions were amplified from extracted genomic DNA. Multiplex PCR, high-throughput sequencing and a vendor bioinformatics pipeline were brought together in the immunoSEQ assay. Concerning the study's data processing: Non-productive sequences and CDR3s under 4 amino acids long were removed, and the clonotype frequencies in each sample were recalculated. In immunoSEQ Analyzer 2.0, a clonotype counted as shared when the CDR3 amino acid, V gene and J gene sequences were identical. To normalize repertoire overlap, the number of shared clonotypes was divided by the product of the two clone-set sizes and multiplied by 1000 to give arbitrary units. The table was pulled from immuneACCESS by TCRdb, which kept in-frame rearrangements only. Such tables lose some clones; where checked, under half of the loss comes from unresolved V genes, and the rest has no known cause. The V and J calls and clone size were taken over from that table, and D and trimming were inferred from the DNA. For this sample there are tens of thousands of clones; roughly 88% appear just once. Less than 3.5% of the sample is taken by the ten largest.

This specimen comes from a study of memory B cells and T cells in multiple sclerosis (dated by TCRdb to 2016 to 2019). About the full investigation: TCR beta repertoires of autoproliferating peripheral T cells were compared with the TCR beta repertoires of brain lesion-infiltrating T cells in multiple sclerosis patients. TCR sequencing involved a couple of multiple sclerosis patients from whom brain lesions at autopsy or brain-infiltrating cells from biopsy were available.

The paper as a whole reports these results and caveats: Because clone-set sizes differed between compartments, counts of shared clonotypes were influenced and normalization was required.

The clonotype comes from a human donor with multiple sclerosis. Sequenced sample: PBMCs from blood kept in culture. The sequence links TRBV7-3 to TRBJ2-3, with TRBD1 matching 7 junction bases. This receptor has the CDR3 CASSRQGISTDTQYF. The DNA is as follows: TGTGCCAGCAGCAGACAGGGAATTAGCACAGATACGCAGTATTTT.